The 8 T cell receptor beta chains reported below all come from one sample, sequenced in a study of cytomegalovirus exposure and HLA in healthy donors. Here immunoSEQ multiplex PCR was the method, and the copy in TCRdb shows in-frame clones only, minus some. The sample contains some 150,000 clones, roughly 86% of which appear only once. Sequenced sample: PBMCs. The receptors were sampled from a human donor in good health.

This chain uses TRBV18 with TRBJ2-6; 8 nucleotides align to TRBD1. Germline CDR1 is KGHSH and CDR2 is LQKENI. The CDR3 runs to 19 residues. The V segment lost 3 bases and the J segment 0 bases; nucleotides outside the gene matches: 10. The CDR3 region is CASSPINGQGGSGANVLTF. CDR3 nucleotide sequence: TGTGCCAGCTCACCCATTAACGGACAGGGAGGCTCTGGGGCCAACGTCCTGACTTTC.

This chain connects TRBV7-3 to TRBJ2-1; possible D gene TRBD2, 7 bases. Trimming removed 2 bases from V and 4 bases from J, with 9 bases in between. The CDR3 consists of 14 residues. The V gene's germline CDR1 is SGHTA and CDR2 FQGTGA. For the CDR3, the DNA is TGTGCCAGCAGCTTAGCGGGGGCATACAATGAGCAGTTCTTC. It specifies CASSLAGAYNEQFF. The variable domain in full, completed from reference TRBV7-3 and TRBJ2-1, reads GAGVSQTPSNKVTEKGKYVELRCDPISGHTALYWYRQSLGQGPEFLIYFQGTGAADDSGLPNDRFFAVRPEGSVSTLKIQRTERGDSAVYLCASSLAGAYNEQFFGPGTRLTVL.

This sequence joins TRBV2 and TRBJ1-4; unclear D gene. The CDR3 has 15 residues. CDR1 is SNHLY and CDR2 is FYNNEI in the germline V gene. Trimming cost V 6 bases and J 0 bases, with 11 bases left between them. CDR3 in DNA: TGTGCCAGCAGCCGGGAGACGACAACTAATGAAAAACTGTTTTTT. Encoded protein: CASSRETTTNEKLFF.

The chain is built from TRBV2 and TRBJ2-7, with 8 bases lining up with TRBD1. J lost 0 bases, V lost 7 bases, and 5 bases had no gene match. The V gene's germline CDR1 is SNHLY and CDR2 FYNNEI. There are 14 residues in the CDR3. CDR3 sequence reads: CASNPGTGSYEQYF. The CDR3 DNA sequence: TGTGCCAGCAACCCCGGGACAGGCTCCTACGAGCAGTACTTC.

The chain carries TRBV25-1 and TRBJ1-4; maybe TRBD1 (6 bases). The CDR3 runs 14 residues. V was pared by 7 bases and J by 7 bases, with 16 bases between. Germline-derived CDR1 and CDR2 are MGHDK and SYGVNS. The CDR3 DNA reads TGTGCCAGCAACCCCCCAGGGGCGCTTGAAAAACTGTTTTTT. Its protein product is CASNPPGALEKLFF.

The rearrangement links TRBV30 to TRBJ2-2; 7 bases are a match to TRBD2. The CDR3 length is 15 residues. V lost 7 bases to trimming and J lost 0 bases; unmatched junction nucleotides: 8. Per the germline V gene, CDR1 is GTSNPN and CDR2 is SVGIG (reference sequence). The CDR3 loop is CASSTSAANTGELFF. CDR3 coding DNA: TGTGCCTCTTCCACTAGCGCCGCGAACACCGGGGAGCTGTTTTTT.

This sequence joins TRBV6-5 and TRBJ1-2; tentatively, D is TRBD1 (5 bases). Germline CDR1 is MNHEY and CDR2 is SVGAGI. Trimming left V 2 bases short and J 3 bases short, with 10 bases between. This CDR3 is 14 amino acids long. The CDR3 nucleotides read TGTGCCAGCAGTTACGATCAAGGGGACTATGGCTACACCTTC. This sequence encodes CASSYDQGDYGYTF.

The CDR3 reads CASSPQSAGPSTDTQYF. CDR3 DNA: TGTGCCAGCAGCCCCCAGAGTGCGGGGCCTAGCACAGATACGCAGTATTTT. V and J are TRBV7-2 and TRBJ2-3; tentatively, D is TRBD2 (6 bases). Germline CDR1 and CDR2: SGHTA and FQGNSA. Trimming cost V 5 bases and J 0 bases, with 18 bases left between them. The CDR3 has 17 amino acids.